These 31 T cell receptor beta chains came from one sample sequenced in a study of cytomegalovirus exposure and HLA in healthy donors. PCR was performed using 60 Vbeta and 13 Jbeta primers. Some clones are missing from TCRdb's copy, which holds only in-frame ones; the method was immunoSEQ multiplex PCR. The sample consists of some 160,000 clones, around 80% of them appearing once. Sequenced sample: PBMCs. Receptor source: a woman aged 18-35 years in good health and CMV-seronegative.

V is TRBV5-1 and J is TRBJ1-4; TRBD1 aligns across 11 bases. The CDR3 is 15 amino acids. V lost 4 bases and J lost 12; bases outside the gene matches: 11. CDR1 and CDR2 (germline): SGHRS, YFSETQ. The CDR3 nucleotides read TGCGCCAGCAGCCCTTCAGGACAGGGGGCGCGAGAACTGTTTTTT. Amino acid sequence: CASSPSGQGARELFF.

The chain has TRBV19 and TRBJ2-1, with 7 bases fitting TRBD1. Germline CDR1 and CDR2: LNHDA and SQIVND (reference sequence). V lost 3 bases, J lost 4 bases, and 6 bases stayed unmatched. The CDR3 has 15 residues. CDR3 protein: CASSIDRGRYNEQFF. CDR3 sequence (DNA): TGTGCCAGTAGTATTGATAGGGGGCGGTACAATGAGCAGTTCTTC. Looking up the rest from reference TRBV19 and TRBJ2-1 gives the full variable domain: DGGITQSPKYLFRKEGQNVTLSCEQNLNHDAMYWYRQDPGQGLRLIYYSQIVNDFQKGDIAEGYSVSREKKESFPLTVTSAQKNPTAFYLCASSIDRGRYNEQFFGPGTRLTVL.

This clone was recorded once. The chain is built from TRBV19 and TRBJ1-5, with TRBD1 identical over 7 bases. CDR1 is LNHDA and CDR2 is SQIVND in the germline V gene (reference sequence). The length of the CDR3 is 15 residues. V lost 9 bases and J lost 0; bases outside the gene matches: 8. DNA of the CDR3: TGTGCCAGCCTTGCCGGGACAGTTAGCAATCAGCCCCAGCATTTT. As protein: CASLAGTVSNQPQHF.

The V gene is TRBV7-2, the J gene TRBJ2-5; TRBD1 aligns across 9 bases. Germline V lookup: CDR1 SGHTA, CDR2 FQGNSA. The CDR3 has 17 amino acids. The J segment lost 4 bases and the V segment lost 8 bases, leaving 17 bases of the junction unmatched. The CDR3 DNA follows: TGTGCCAGCGGACTCCCCGGGACAGGGAACGAGCCAGAGACCCAGTACTTC. This gives the protein CASGLPGTGNEPETQYF.

J is TRBJ2-7 and V is TRBV27, with D possibly TRBD2 on 6 matching bases. Per the germline V gene, CDR1 is MNHEY and CDR2 is SMNVEV (reference sequence). The CDR3 length is 14 residues. With 3 bases removed from V and 5 bases from J, the gap between germline ends came to 14 bases. The CDR3 region is CASSLEGVGNEQYF. As DNA, the CDR3 is TGTGCCAGCAGTTTGGAGGGTGTAGGCAACGAGCAGTACTTC.

The chain recombines TRBV11-2 with TRBJ2-3; TRBD1 agrees at 9 bases. The germline V gene encodes CDR1 SGHAT and CDR2 FQNNGV. With 2 bases clipped from V and 11 bases from J, the junction kept 2 bases outside the gene matches. This CDR3 has 12 residues. For the CDR3, the DNA is TGTGCCAGCAGCTTATCGGACAGGGGGCAGTATTTT. Encoded protein: CASSLSDRGQYF.

This sequence joins TRBV19 and TRBJ2-3; no clear D. Germline CDR1 is LNHDA and CDR2 is SQIVND (reference sequence). The CDR3 spans 14 residues. Trimming shortened V by 6 bases and J by 0 bases, and 10 bases separated the two germline ends. CDR3 nucleotides: TGTGCCAGTAGAAGCTCACAGAGCACAGATACGCAGTATTTT. Residues: CASRSSQSTDTQYF.

This chain connects TRBV11-2 to TRBJ1-2; 7 bases fit TRBD1. Trimming at V came to 5 bases and at J to 4 bases, leaving 16 bases not matched to a gene. CDR1 and CDR2 from the germline V gene are SGHAT and FQNNGV. This CDR3 region has 17 residues. The CDR3 protein is CASSIRGATLGSYGYTF. CDR3 sequence (DNA): TGTGCCAGCAGCATCAGGGGGGCCACACTGGGCTCCTATGGCTACACCTTC. The full variable domain, with the rest looked up from reference TRBV11-2 and TRBJ1-2, is EAGVAQSPRYKIIEKRQSVAFWCNPISGHATLYWYQQILGQGPKLLIQFQNNGVVDDSQLPKDRFSAERLKGVDSTLKIQPAKLEDSAVYLCASSIRGATLGSYGYTFGSGTRLTVV.

The chain employs TRBV30 and TRBJ1-1; D possibly corresponds to TRBD1 (5 bases). V was trimmed by 5 bases and J by 3 bases, leaving 16 bases between them. Germline loops: CDR1 GTSNPN, CDR2 SVGIG (reference sequence). The CDR3 runs to 14 residues. CDR3 residues: CAWLTRTRDTEAFF. CDR3 in DNA: TGTGCCTGGTTGACAAGAACCAGGGACACTGAAGCTTTCTTT.

The genes are TRBV5-1 and TRBJ2-5, with TRBD1 matching 7 bases. The CDR3 extends over 14 amino acids. Per germline, CDR1 SGHRS and CDR2 YFSETQ. The V and J ends lost 0 bases and 2 bases, in that order; junction bases with no gene match: 1. The CDR3, as DNA: TGCGCCAGCAGCTTGGGACAGGGTCAAGAGACCCAGTACTTC. Its protein is CASSLGQGQETQYF.

The V gene is TRBV30, the J gene TRBJ2-3, with a weak D call TRBD2 (5 bases). Germline lookup yields CDR1 GTSNPN and CDR2 SVGIG (reference sequence). This CDR3 spans 18 amino acids. V shed 0 bases and J shed 3 bases, with 22 bases lying between them. The chain's CDR3 is CAWSVMVGLFRITDTQYF. The CDR3 coding sequence is TGTGCCTGGAGTGTAATGGTTGGACTCTTTAGAATAACAGATACGCAGTATTTT.

On this clone: Sequence at one end of the junction differs from germline and may be a read error. The chain employs TRBV27 and TRBJ2-6; a possible D gene is TRBD1 (5 bases). This CDR3 comprises 15 residues. Germline V gene sequence: CDR1 MNHEY, CDR2 SMNVEV (reference sequence). CDR3: CASSPVGAGANGLTF. CDR3 in DNA: TGTGCCAGCAGCCCGGTGGGTGCTGGGGCCAACGGCCTGACTTTC.

The sample holds one count of this clone. The rearrangement joins TRBV6-5 to TRBJ2-7, with TRBD1 matching 9 bases. The CDR3 has 12 residues. V lost 5 bases to trimming and J lost 7 bases; unmatched junction nucleotides: 3. Per the germline V gene, CDR1 is MNHEY and CDR2 is SVGAGI. The CDR3 nucleotides read TGTGCCAGCAGTACGACAGGGGGAGAGCAGTACTTC. Amino acid sequence: CASSTTGGEQYF.

This clone appeared a single time. V is TRBV18 and J is TRBJ2-1; 15 positions agree with TRBD2. V shed 1 base, J shed 0 bases, and the junction held 4 bases outside the gene matches. CDR1 is KGHSH and CDR2 is LQKENI in the germline V gene. The CDR3 length is 19 residues. This CDR3 reads CASSPRTSGGESSYNEQFF. The CDR3 DNA sequence: TGTGCCAGCTCACCACGGACTAGCGGGGGGGAGAGCTCCTACAATGAGCAGTTCTTC.

The rearrangement links TRBV9 to TRBJ2-2; 8 nucleotides align to TRBD1. V was pared by 3 bases and J by 0 bases, with 10 bases of the junction left unmatched. The CDR3 spans 18 residues. Per germline, CDR1 SGDLS and CDR2 YYNGEE. CDR3 amino acids: CASSDRQGRPTNTGELFF. The CDR3 DNA reads TGTGCCAGCAGCGATAGACAGGGGCGTCCAACGAACACCGGGGAGCTGTTTTTT.

The chain couples TRBV14 to TRBJ1-2, with D tentatively TRBD1 (5 bases). The ends were cut back, 4 bases at V and 7 bases at J, with 16 bases in the middle. From germline, CDR1 is SGHDN and CDR2 FVKESK. The CDR3 spans 14 residues. CDR3 DNA: TGTGCCAGCAGCCCAGGGACTTGGGGGTTTGGCTACACCTTC. This encodes CASSPGTWGFGYTF.

The rearrangement joins TRBV28 to TRBJ2-7; D perhaps matches TRBD2 (6 bases). CDR1 and CDR2 (germline): MDHEN, SYDVKM. The CDR3 loop spans 16 amino acids. With 3 bases removed from V and 7 bases from J, the gap between germline ends came to 22 bases. The CDR3 nucleotides read TGTGCCAGCAGTTTCGGTTGGGCGGGGTCGAGGTGGGAGCAGTACTTC. This sequence encodes CASSFGWAGSRWEQYF.

The rearrangement joins TRBV11-2 to TRBJ1-6; 7 nucleotides align to TRBD1. This CDR3 has 14 amino acids. The V and J ends lost 7 bases and 7 bases, in that order; junction bases with no gene match: 7. CDR1 is SGHAT and CDR2 is FQNNGV in the germline V gene. For the CDR3, the DNA is TGTGCCAGCACCCCGGGACAGACGAATTCACCCCTCCACTTT. It specifies CASTPGQTNSPLHF.

This chain joins TRBV18 and TRBJ2-5, with D possibly TRBD2 on 5 matching bases. This CDR3 spans 13 amino acids. V was trimmed by 10 bases and J by 1 base, leaving 13 bases between them. Germline-derived CDR1 and CDR2 are KGHSH and LQKENI. CDR3 region: CANSLAFQETQYF. In DNA form, the CDR3 reads TGTGCCAACTCCCTAGCATTCCAAGAGACCCAGTACTTC.

The V gene is TRBV6-6, the J gene TRBJ2-7, with 8 bases that match TRBD1. Germline CDR1 MNHNY, CDR2 SVGAGI (reference sequence). The CDR3 runs to 14 residues. V gave up 0 bases and J gave up 9 bases; unmatched junction bases: 7. In nucleotides, the CDR3 is TGTGCCAGCAGTTACTCGCGACAGGGGTGGACGCAGTACTTC. Translating it yields CASSYSRQGWTQYF.

The CDR3 region is CAGTTSGGASETQYF. CDR3 nucleotide sequence: TGTGCCGGGACAACTAGCGGGGGGGCGTCAGAGACCCAGTACTTC. The gene calls are TRBV30 and TRBJ2-5; TRBD2 matches 13 bases. Germline lookup yields CDR1 GTSNPN and CDR2 SVGIG (reference sequence). Trimming at V came to 8 bases and at J to 4 bases, leaving 10 bases not matched to a gene. The CDR3 is made up of 15 amino acids.

The chain joins TRBV11-2 to TRBJ1-2, with D hard to call. Germline-derived CDR1 and CDR2 are SGHAT and FQNNGV. V lost 0 bases and J lost 9, with 11 bases in between. The CDR3 totals 13 residues. The CDR3 here is CASSLERGLSYTF. CDR3 nucleotide sequence: TGTGCCAGCAGCTTAGAGAGAGGGCTGAGCTACACCTTC.

The chain couples TRBV10-3 to TRBJ1-1, with D hard to call. The germline V gene encodes CDR1 ENHRY and CDR2 SYGVKD. CDR3 length equals 13 residues. V shed 9 bases and J shed 0 bases, with 11 bases lying between them. CDR3 amino acids: CAMGPDMNTEAFF. The CDR3 DNA follows: TGTGCCATGGGCCCGGATATGAACACTGAAGCTTTCTTT.

This chain links TRBV6-1 with TRBJ2-1, with 9 bases matching TRBD1. CDR1 and CDR2 from the germline V gene are MNHNS and SASEGT. CDR3 length equals 14 residues. Losses at the gene ends were 10 bases for V and 5 bases for J; bases not matched to a gene: 9. CDR3 sequence reads: CANDDGQGNNEQFF. CDR3 nucleotide sequence: TGTGCCAATGATGACGGACAGGGGAACAATGAGCAGTTCTTC.

Here the CDR3 DNA reads TGTGCCAGCACCCGGGACATTTTGAACACCGGGGAGCTGTTTTTT. Protein sequence: CASTRDILNTGELFF. The chain recombines TRBV28 with TRBJ2-2, with a tentative D call TRBD1 (6 bases). V was cut by 7 bases and J by 1 base, with 13 bases left in between. This CDR3 is 15 amino acids long. CDR1 and CDR2 from the germline V gene are MDHEN and SYDVKM.

The rearrangement links TRBV11-2 to TRBJ2-7; weak D call: TRBD1 (6 bases). V was clipped by 5 bases and J by 4 bases, with 9 bases between them. This CDR3 has 12 amino acids. Germline V gene data show CDR1 as SGHAT and CDR2 as FQNNGV. The CDR3 DNA follows: TGTGCCAGCAGCCGACAGGATTACGAGCAGTACTTC. It is translated as CASSRQDYEQYF.

This chain joins TRBV6-6 and TRBJ1-1, with TRBD1 as a possible D gene (5 bases). CDR3 length: 13 amino acids. V lost 7 bases, J lost 1 base, and 10 bases lay in between. Germline CDR1 and CDR2: MNHNY and SVGAGI (reference sequence). In DNA, the CDR3 is TGTGCCAGCACCCCCGACAGGAACACTGAAGCTTTCTTT. Protein: CASTPDRNTEAFF.

This clone has only one observation. This chain uses TRBV10-3 with TRBJ1-4, with 9 bases matching TRBD1. The CDR3 spans 15 residues. After removal of 3 bases from V and 6 bases from J, the junction contained 5 bases not matched to a gene. The germline V gene encodes CDR1 ENHRY and CDR2 SYGVKD. CDR3 in amino acids: CAISDPGQGDEKLFF. CDR3 coding DNA: TGTGCCATCAGTGACCCGGGACAGGGAGATGAAAAACTGTTTTTT.

The V gene is TRBV5-1, the J gene TRBJ2-1; 11 positions match TRBD2. Trimming removed 3 bases from V and 9 bases from J; junction bases left unmatched: 8. The CDR3 consists of 15 residues. Germline V CDR1 and CDR2: SGHRS, YFSETQ. CDR3 nucleotides: TGCGCCAGCAGCTACTTAGCGGGGGGGCCGAGTGAGCAGTTCTTC. It yields the protein CASSYLAGGPSEQFF. Together with reference TRBV5-1 and TRBJ2-1, the CDR3 gives the full variable domain: KAGVTQTPRYLIKTRGQQVTLSCSPISGHRSVSWYQQTPGQGLQFLFEYFSETQRNKGNFPGRFSGRQFSNSRSEMNVSTLELGDSALYLCASSYLAGGPSEQFFGPGTRLTVL.

The chain couples TRBV11-2 to TRBJ1-1; the D gene is possibly TRBD1 (5 bases). The V end lost 5 bases, the J end lost 1 base, and 14 bases lay between the germline ends. The CDR3 runs 15 residues. Germline V gene sequence: CDR1 SGHAT, CDR2 FQNNGV. CDR3 residues: CASSPRGGANTEAFF. DNA of the CDR3: TGTGCCAGCAGCCCCCGAGGAGGGGCGAACACTGAAGCTTTCTTT.

Written as DNA, the CDR3 is TGTGCCAGCAGCTTAGAAGGGGGGGCGTTGTACTTC. Its translation: CASSLEGGALYF. This sequence joins TRBV7-9 and TRBJ2-7; D possibly corresponds to TRBD2 (7 bases). Germline V gives CDR1 SEHNR, CDR2 FQNEAQ (reference sequence). With 1 base removed from V and 12 bases from J, the gap between germline ends came to 13 bases. CDR3 size: 12 residues.